The clone carrying this T cell receptor (beta chain) showed up many times. The antigen is unknown. The time point denotes: persistent/refractory GD, antithyroid drugs over 5 years with positive TRAb. Isolated PBMC RNA provided the starting material for the TCR library. Clinicians diagnosed Graves' disease using American Thyroid Association guidelines. Through Arm-PCR of CDR3 regions and iRepertoire HTBI primers, TCR beta libraries were built. Authors' data handling: Identification of gene segments yielded approximately 62 TRBV and 14 TRBJ across samples. One entry per CDR3 protein, called by TCRdb with MiXCR from the multiplex PCR reads. The V and J calls and clone size come from TCRdb's table, not from the authors' own analysis. The sample has 430,000 or so distinct CDR3 sequences; around 20% are singletons. With V trimmed by 3 bases and J by 8 bases, 6 bases remained unmatched. The CDR3 length is 14 residues. The V gene's germline CDR1 is LGHDT and CDR2 YNNKEL (reference sequence).

This sample was included in a study of regulatory T cells in long-lasting Graves disease. General observations from the study: Persistent disease preferred TRBV28, TRBJ1-2 and TRBJ2-5; new disease, TRBV20-1 and TRBJ2-1.

The sample consisted of peripheral blood mononuclear cells (PBMCs), taken when the disease was refractory, from a patient treated with antithyroid drugs. The sequence derives from a female donor with Graves disease. This chain joins TRBV3-1 and TRBJ1-4, with 7 bases matching TRBD1. As DNA, the CDR3 is TGTGCCAGCAGCCAGACTGGGACAGAGGAAAAACTGTTTTTT. Protein product: CASSQTGTEEKLFF.